The clone carrying this T cell receptor beta chain showed up just a few times. Antigen unknown. This sample was included in a study of response to subunit inactivated influenza vaccine. Study results and caveats: Every seasonal influenza vaccination brings in few new T cells, the authors suggested.

MiXCR, run by TCRdb on the RT-PCR reads, gives a single entry per CDR3 protein. The table records about 150,000 distinct CDR3 sequences, over 8.5% of them present only once. The CDR3 totals 14 residues. V lost 6 bases, J lost 5 bases, and 4 bases stayed unmatched. The germline V gene encodes CDR1 MGHDK and CDR2 SYGVNS. This TCR was recovered from a man aged 45-69 years who received an inactivated influenza vaccine. Specimen: CD8+ T cells sorted from PBMCs, collected around 25 months after vaccination. This chain links TRBV25-1 with TRBJ2-5; the match to TRBD1 covers 12 bases. The CDR3 loop is CASSGTGGLETQYF. The CDR3 DNA follows: TGTGCCAGCAGCGGGACAGGGGGCTTGGAGACCCAGTACTTC.